A selection of T cell receptor beta chains follows, all from one sample in a study of cytomegalovirus exposure and HLA in healthy donors. Clones were read by immunoSEQ multiplex PCR, and TCRdb kept only the in-frame ones, dropping some. Here the sample spans roughly 120,000 clones, around 88% being singletons. The sample was PBMCs. These receptors all stem from a man between 18 and 29 years old in good health and CMV-seronegative. The CDR3 runs from the conserved cysteine through the conserved F or W. D genes are given only for firm matches. The size entry is marked missing in some rows and otherwise reads once, few, many or a size class.

V gene,clone size,J gene,D gene,CDR3 DNA,CDR3 protein
TRBV6-5,NA,TRBJ1-4,TRBD1,TGTGCCAGCAGATCGACAGGGATTAATGAAAAACTGTTTTTT,CASRSTGINEKLFF
TRBV5-1,NA,TRBJ2-2,TRBD2,TGCGCCAGCAGCCAACGGACTAGCGGGAAATGGACCGGGGAGCTGTTTTTT,CASSQRTSGKWTGELFF
TRBV19,NA,TRBJ2-5,TRBD1,TGTGCCAGTAGTACGCTACCTGGACAGGGCCTGGGGGAGACCCAGTACTTC,CASSTLPGQGLGETQYF
TRBV15,NA,TRBJ2-1,TRBD2,TGTGCCACCTACATGGCCTTGACTAGCGGGAGGGCCCGATACAATGAGCAGTTCTTC,CATYMALTSGRARYNEQFF
TRBV28,NA,TRBJ1-1,NA,TGTGCCAGCAGGTCAACCCGCCTCCGGGATATTGATGGTGAAGCTTTCTTT,CASRSTRLRDIDGEAFF
TRBV28,NA,TRBJ2-7,TRBD2,TGTGCCAGCAGTCCCGGGATTCAGACTAGCGGACGGCTAACCTACGAGCAGTACTTC,CASSPGIQTSGRLTYEQYF
TRBV7-2,NA,TRBJ2-7,NA,TGTGCCAGCAGCTTAAGTAGCATCCTCGGGTACGAGCAGTACTTC,CASSLSSILGYEQYF
TRBV19,NA,TRBJ2-1,NA,TGTGCCAGTAACATGAAACAATACGACAATGAGCAGTTCTTC,CASNMKQYDNEQFF
TRBV2,NA,TRBJ2-7,NA,TGTGCCAGCAAAGACAGGTTAACCTACGAGCAGTACTTC,CASKDRLTYEQYF
TRBV28,NA,TRBJ1-1,NA,TGTGCCAGCAGTTTAAGCGGCGAGAACACTGAAGCTTTCTTT,CASSLSGENTEAFF
TRBV14,NA,TRBJ2-2,NA,TGTGCCAGCAGCCAAAATCCAGGGACCGGGGAGCTGTTTTTT,CASSQNPGTGELFF
TRBV5-6,NA,TRBJ1-1,TRBD1,TGTGCCAGCAGCGAATACAGGGGGCGAGAAACTGAAGCTTTCTTT,CASSEYRGRETEAFF
TRBV10-1,once,TRBJ2-3,TRBD2,TGCGCCAGCAGTGACCCTAGCGGATTCACAGATACGCAGTATTTT,CASSDPSGFTDTQYF
TRBV28,NA,TRBJ1-4,NA,TGTGCCAGCTCAACCCAGATAACAGGGTACGGTGAAAAACTGTTTTTT,CASSTQITGYGEKLFF
TRBV13,NA,TRBJ1-2,TRBD1,TGTGCCAGCAGACTACAGGGGGCGGGAATCAACTATGGCTACACCTTC,CASRLQGAGINYGYTF
TRBV27,once,TRBJ2-7,TRBD2,TGTGCCAGCAGTCCGCCCCGACACGGGGGGAGAAGCTCCTACGAGCAGTACTTC,CASSPPRHGGRSSYEQYF
TRBV5-1,NA,TRBJ2-7,TRBD2,TGCGCCAGCAGCTTGGCGGGGGGAAAGGACGAGCAGTACTTC,CASSLAGGKDEQYF
TRBV6-5,NA,TRBJ2-3,TRBD1,TGTGCCAGCCCGGACAGGACCACAGATACGCAGTATTTT,CASPDRTTDTQYF
TRBV7-8,NA,TRBJ2-1,TRBD2,TGTGCCAGCAGCTTAGGCGTTGGACTAGCGGAGAGCTACAATGAGCAGTTCTTC,CASSLGVGLAESYNEQFF
TRBV28,few,TRBJ2-1,TRBD2,TGTGCCAGCAGTTCAACCGGGACTAGCACGTTCTTC,CASSSTGTSTFF
TRBV2,NA,TRBJ2-7,NA,TGTGCCAGCAGTGTACGTCAGGCCGTCCGCGAGCAGTACTTC,CASSVRQAVREQYF
TRBV30,NA,TRBJ2-2,TRBD1,TGTGCCTGGACATCAACAGGGGGCGAGACCGGGGAGCTGTTTTTT,CAWTSTGGETGELFF
TRBV7-8,NA,TRBJ1-5,NA,TGTGCCAGCAGCTTAACAGGGTTTAGCAATCAGCCCCAGCATTTT,CASSLTGFSNQPQHF
TRBV19,NA,TRBJ1-5,NA,TGTGCCAGTAGTAGTGTCGCGTGGAGCAATCAGCCCCAGCATTTT,CASSSVAWSNQPQHF
TRBV6-6,NA,TRBJ2-3,TRBD2,TGTGCCAGCCGGACTAGCGGGGGTCCCACAGATACGCAGTATTTT,CASRTSGGPTDTQYF
TRBV29-1,NA,TRBJ1-1,NA,TGCAGCATGCTGACAGGCGGCCCCACTGAAGCTTTCTTT,CSMLTGGPTEAFF
TRBV2,NA,TRBJ2-1,NA,TGTGCCAGCAGTGAACCAGGGCTCGATGAGCAGTTCTTC,CASSEPGLDEQFF
TRBV5-4,NA,TRBJ2-7,TRBD1,TGTGCCAGCAGCCGGGACAGCTACGAGCAGTACTTC,CASSRDSYEQYF
TRBV10-2,NA,TRBJ2-3,TRBD2,TGCGCCAGCAGATTTGGCGGGGGACCCACAGATACGCAGTATTTT,CASRFGGGPTDTQYF
TRBV2,once,TRBJ1-5,TRBD1,TGTGCCAGCAGGCAAGAGGACAGGGACAATCAGCCCCAGCATTTT,CASRQEDRDNQPQHF
TRBV7-9,few,TRBJ2-1,NA,TGTGCCAGCAGCTTAGACGGGGGAAGTTACAATGAGCAGTTCTTC,CASSLDGGSYNEQFF
TRBV27,NA,TRBJ2-1,NA,TGTGCCAGCAGTTTGGGGAGCGCCTACAATGAGCAGTTCTTC,CASSLGSAYNEQFF
TRBV6-6,NA,TRBJ1-1,TRBD1,TGTGCCAGCAGCCAACTCAGGACAGGGAACACTGAAGCTTTCTTT,CASSQLRTGNTEAFF
TRBV6-1,NA,TRBJ1-6,NA,TGTGCCAGCAGTGGGGGACAAAGCACATCACCCCTCCACTTT,CASSGGQSTSPLHF
TRBV18,NA,TRBJ2-5,NA,TGTGCCAGCTCTCCAAACCCCGGGGAGACCCAGTACTTC,CASSPNPGETQYF
TRBV19,NA,TRBJ2-7,TRBD2,TGTGCCAGTAGTATTTGGTCTAGCGGGAGGAAGAACGAGCAGTACTTC,CASSIWSSGRKNEQYF
TRBV4-1,NA,TRBJ2-7,TRBD1,TGCGCCAGCAGTCAACCGGGACAGGGGATCTACGAGCAGTACTTC,CASSQPGQGIYEQYF
TRBV28,NA,TRBJ1-5,NA,TGTGCCAGCAGTTTACAGGGCCCTAGCAATCAGCCCCAGCATTTT,CASSLQGPSNQPQHF
TRBV6-5,NA,TRBJ2-7,TRBD1,TGTGCCAGCAGCCCAGGGACAGCTTACTACGAGCAGTACTTC,CASSPGTAYYEQYF
TRBV13,once,TRBJ2-5,TRBD1,TGTGCCAGCAGCAGGGACAGGAAAGAGACCCAGTACTTC,CASSRDRKETQYF
TRBV11-2,once,TRBJ2-3,NA,TGTGCCAGCAGCCCCCCACTAGCTACGCAGTATTTT,CASSPPLATQYF
TRBV7-8,once,TRBJ2-7,TRBD1,TGTGCCAGCAGCTACGACGGGACAGATTCCTACGAGCAGTACTTC,CASSYDGTDSYEQYF
TRBV7-8,NA,TRBJ2-5,TRBD1,TGTGCCAGCAGCCACGGGACAGGGGAGACCCAGTACTTC,CASSHGTGETQYF
TRBV30,NA,TRBJ2-2,NA,TGTGCCCGTTGGGACTTCGACACCGGGGAGCTGTTTTTT,CARWDFDTGELFF